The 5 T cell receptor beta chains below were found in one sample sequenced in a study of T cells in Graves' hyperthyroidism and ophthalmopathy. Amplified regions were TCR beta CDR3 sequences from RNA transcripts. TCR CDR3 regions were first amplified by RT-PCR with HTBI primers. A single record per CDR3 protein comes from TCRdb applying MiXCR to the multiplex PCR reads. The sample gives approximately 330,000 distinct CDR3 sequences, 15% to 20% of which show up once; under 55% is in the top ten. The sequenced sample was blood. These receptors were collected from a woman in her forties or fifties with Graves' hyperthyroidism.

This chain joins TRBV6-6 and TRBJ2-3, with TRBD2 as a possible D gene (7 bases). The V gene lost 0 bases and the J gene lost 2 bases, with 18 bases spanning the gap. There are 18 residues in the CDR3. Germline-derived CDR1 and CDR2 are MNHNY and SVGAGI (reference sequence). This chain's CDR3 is CASSYSMLGGAITDTQYF. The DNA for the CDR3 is TGTGCCAGCAGTTACTCGATGCTGGGGGGGGCAATCACAGATACGCAGTATTTT.

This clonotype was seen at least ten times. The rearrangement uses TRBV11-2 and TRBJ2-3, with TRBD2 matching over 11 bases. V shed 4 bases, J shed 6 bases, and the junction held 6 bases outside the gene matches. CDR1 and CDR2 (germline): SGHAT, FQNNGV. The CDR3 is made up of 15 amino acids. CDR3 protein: CASSSGTSGWDTQYF. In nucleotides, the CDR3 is TGTGCCAGCAGCTCCGGGACTAGCGGATGGGATACGCAGTATTTT.

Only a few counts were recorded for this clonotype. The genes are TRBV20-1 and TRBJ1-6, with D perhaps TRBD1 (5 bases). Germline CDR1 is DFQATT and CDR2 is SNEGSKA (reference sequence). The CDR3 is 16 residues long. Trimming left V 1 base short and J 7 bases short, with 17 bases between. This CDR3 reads CSARATGGTGNSPLHF. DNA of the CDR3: TGCAGTGCTAGAGCCACTGGGGGGACGGGGAATTCACCCCTCCACTTT.

CDR3 sequence (DNA): TGTGCCAGCATCTGGACAGCGAACACCGGGGAGCTGTTTTTT. Translating gives CASIWTANTGELFF. This rearrangement joins TRBV7-9 to TRBJ2-2; possibly TRBD1 for D (6 bases). This CDR3 spans 14 amino acids. Deletions cut 7 bases from V and 0 bases from J, with 9 bases between. CDR1 and CDR2 (germline): SEHNR, FQNEAQ (reference sequence).

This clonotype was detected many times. The CDR3 loop is CSARVQETQYF. CDR3 nucleotide sequence: TGCAGTGCTCGAGTGCAAGAGACCCAGTACTTC. This sequence joins TRBV20-1 and TRBJ2-5; D is uncertain. CDR3 length equals 11 residues. Deletions cut 5 bases from V and 2 bases from J, with 6 bases between. The germline CDR1 and CDR2 sequences are DFQATT and SNEGSKA (reference sequence).